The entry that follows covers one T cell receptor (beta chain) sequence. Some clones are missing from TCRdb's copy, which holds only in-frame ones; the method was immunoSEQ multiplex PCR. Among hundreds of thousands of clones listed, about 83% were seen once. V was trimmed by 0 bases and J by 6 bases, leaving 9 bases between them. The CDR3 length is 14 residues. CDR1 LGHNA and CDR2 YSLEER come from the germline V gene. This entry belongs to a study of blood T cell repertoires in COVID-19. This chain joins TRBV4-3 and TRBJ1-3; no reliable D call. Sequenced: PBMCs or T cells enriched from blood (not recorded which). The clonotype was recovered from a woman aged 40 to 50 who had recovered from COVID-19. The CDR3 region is CASSQERVANTIYF. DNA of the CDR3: TGCGCCAGCAGCCAAGAGAGGGTGGCAAACACCATATATTTT.